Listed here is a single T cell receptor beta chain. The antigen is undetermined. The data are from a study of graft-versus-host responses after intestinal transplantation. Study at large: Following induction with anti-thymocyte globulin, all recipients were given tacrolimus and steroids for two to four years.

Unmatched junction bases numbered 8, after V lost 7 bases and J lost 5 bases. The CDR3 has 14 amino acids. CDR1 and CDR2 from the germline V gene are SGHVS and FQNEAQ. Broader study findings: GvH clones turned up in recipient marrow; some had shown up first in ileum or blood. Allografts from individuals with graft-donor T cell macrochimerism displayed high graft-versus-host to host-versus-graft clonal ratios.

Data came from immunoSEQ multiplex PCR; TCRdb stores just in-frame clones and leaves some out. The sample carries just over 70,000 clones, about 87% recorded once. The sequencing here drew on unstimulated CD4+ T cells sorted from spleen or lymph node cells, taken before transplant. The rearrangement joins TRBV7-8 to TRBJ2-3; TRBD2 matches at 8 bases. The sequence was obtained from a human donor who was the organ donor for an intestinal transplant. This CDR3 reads CASIPRGGEDTQYF. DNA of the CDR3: TGTGCCAGCATCCCACGGGGGGGCGAAGATACGCAGTATTTT.